This entry is about one T cell receptor (beta chain). Its antigen is still unknown. The CDR3 sequence is 15 residues long. The V end lost 2 bases, the J end lost 2 bases, and 13 bases lay between the germline ends. Germline CDR1 and CDR2: MNHEY and SVGAGI. This entry belongs to a study of cytomegalovirus exposure and HLA in healthy donors. Whole-study findings and limits: Rarity marked most TCR sequences, yet some public TCRs occurred in many donors. CMV serostatus stood as the only immune exposure information on hand. HLA-A and HLA-B allele assignments for most subjects were reportedly predicted accurately using TCR beta sequences.

PCR employed 60 Vbeta and 13 Jbeta primers. Profiled with immunoSEQ multiplex PCR; TCRdb holds only in-frame clones, not every one. The sample includes around 280,000 clones, approximately 90% of them seen just once. Everyone who donated was a healthy bone marrow donor. This receptor was taken from a woman aged 18-29 years in good health and CMV-seronegative. This chain links TRBV6-5 with TRBJ2-7; tentative D call: TRBD1 (5 bases). Sequenced sample: PBMCs. The CDR3 loop is CASSYAGKGAYEQYF. Here the CDR3 DNA reads TGTGCCAGCAGTTACGCCGGAAAAGGGGCCTACGAGCAGTACTTC.